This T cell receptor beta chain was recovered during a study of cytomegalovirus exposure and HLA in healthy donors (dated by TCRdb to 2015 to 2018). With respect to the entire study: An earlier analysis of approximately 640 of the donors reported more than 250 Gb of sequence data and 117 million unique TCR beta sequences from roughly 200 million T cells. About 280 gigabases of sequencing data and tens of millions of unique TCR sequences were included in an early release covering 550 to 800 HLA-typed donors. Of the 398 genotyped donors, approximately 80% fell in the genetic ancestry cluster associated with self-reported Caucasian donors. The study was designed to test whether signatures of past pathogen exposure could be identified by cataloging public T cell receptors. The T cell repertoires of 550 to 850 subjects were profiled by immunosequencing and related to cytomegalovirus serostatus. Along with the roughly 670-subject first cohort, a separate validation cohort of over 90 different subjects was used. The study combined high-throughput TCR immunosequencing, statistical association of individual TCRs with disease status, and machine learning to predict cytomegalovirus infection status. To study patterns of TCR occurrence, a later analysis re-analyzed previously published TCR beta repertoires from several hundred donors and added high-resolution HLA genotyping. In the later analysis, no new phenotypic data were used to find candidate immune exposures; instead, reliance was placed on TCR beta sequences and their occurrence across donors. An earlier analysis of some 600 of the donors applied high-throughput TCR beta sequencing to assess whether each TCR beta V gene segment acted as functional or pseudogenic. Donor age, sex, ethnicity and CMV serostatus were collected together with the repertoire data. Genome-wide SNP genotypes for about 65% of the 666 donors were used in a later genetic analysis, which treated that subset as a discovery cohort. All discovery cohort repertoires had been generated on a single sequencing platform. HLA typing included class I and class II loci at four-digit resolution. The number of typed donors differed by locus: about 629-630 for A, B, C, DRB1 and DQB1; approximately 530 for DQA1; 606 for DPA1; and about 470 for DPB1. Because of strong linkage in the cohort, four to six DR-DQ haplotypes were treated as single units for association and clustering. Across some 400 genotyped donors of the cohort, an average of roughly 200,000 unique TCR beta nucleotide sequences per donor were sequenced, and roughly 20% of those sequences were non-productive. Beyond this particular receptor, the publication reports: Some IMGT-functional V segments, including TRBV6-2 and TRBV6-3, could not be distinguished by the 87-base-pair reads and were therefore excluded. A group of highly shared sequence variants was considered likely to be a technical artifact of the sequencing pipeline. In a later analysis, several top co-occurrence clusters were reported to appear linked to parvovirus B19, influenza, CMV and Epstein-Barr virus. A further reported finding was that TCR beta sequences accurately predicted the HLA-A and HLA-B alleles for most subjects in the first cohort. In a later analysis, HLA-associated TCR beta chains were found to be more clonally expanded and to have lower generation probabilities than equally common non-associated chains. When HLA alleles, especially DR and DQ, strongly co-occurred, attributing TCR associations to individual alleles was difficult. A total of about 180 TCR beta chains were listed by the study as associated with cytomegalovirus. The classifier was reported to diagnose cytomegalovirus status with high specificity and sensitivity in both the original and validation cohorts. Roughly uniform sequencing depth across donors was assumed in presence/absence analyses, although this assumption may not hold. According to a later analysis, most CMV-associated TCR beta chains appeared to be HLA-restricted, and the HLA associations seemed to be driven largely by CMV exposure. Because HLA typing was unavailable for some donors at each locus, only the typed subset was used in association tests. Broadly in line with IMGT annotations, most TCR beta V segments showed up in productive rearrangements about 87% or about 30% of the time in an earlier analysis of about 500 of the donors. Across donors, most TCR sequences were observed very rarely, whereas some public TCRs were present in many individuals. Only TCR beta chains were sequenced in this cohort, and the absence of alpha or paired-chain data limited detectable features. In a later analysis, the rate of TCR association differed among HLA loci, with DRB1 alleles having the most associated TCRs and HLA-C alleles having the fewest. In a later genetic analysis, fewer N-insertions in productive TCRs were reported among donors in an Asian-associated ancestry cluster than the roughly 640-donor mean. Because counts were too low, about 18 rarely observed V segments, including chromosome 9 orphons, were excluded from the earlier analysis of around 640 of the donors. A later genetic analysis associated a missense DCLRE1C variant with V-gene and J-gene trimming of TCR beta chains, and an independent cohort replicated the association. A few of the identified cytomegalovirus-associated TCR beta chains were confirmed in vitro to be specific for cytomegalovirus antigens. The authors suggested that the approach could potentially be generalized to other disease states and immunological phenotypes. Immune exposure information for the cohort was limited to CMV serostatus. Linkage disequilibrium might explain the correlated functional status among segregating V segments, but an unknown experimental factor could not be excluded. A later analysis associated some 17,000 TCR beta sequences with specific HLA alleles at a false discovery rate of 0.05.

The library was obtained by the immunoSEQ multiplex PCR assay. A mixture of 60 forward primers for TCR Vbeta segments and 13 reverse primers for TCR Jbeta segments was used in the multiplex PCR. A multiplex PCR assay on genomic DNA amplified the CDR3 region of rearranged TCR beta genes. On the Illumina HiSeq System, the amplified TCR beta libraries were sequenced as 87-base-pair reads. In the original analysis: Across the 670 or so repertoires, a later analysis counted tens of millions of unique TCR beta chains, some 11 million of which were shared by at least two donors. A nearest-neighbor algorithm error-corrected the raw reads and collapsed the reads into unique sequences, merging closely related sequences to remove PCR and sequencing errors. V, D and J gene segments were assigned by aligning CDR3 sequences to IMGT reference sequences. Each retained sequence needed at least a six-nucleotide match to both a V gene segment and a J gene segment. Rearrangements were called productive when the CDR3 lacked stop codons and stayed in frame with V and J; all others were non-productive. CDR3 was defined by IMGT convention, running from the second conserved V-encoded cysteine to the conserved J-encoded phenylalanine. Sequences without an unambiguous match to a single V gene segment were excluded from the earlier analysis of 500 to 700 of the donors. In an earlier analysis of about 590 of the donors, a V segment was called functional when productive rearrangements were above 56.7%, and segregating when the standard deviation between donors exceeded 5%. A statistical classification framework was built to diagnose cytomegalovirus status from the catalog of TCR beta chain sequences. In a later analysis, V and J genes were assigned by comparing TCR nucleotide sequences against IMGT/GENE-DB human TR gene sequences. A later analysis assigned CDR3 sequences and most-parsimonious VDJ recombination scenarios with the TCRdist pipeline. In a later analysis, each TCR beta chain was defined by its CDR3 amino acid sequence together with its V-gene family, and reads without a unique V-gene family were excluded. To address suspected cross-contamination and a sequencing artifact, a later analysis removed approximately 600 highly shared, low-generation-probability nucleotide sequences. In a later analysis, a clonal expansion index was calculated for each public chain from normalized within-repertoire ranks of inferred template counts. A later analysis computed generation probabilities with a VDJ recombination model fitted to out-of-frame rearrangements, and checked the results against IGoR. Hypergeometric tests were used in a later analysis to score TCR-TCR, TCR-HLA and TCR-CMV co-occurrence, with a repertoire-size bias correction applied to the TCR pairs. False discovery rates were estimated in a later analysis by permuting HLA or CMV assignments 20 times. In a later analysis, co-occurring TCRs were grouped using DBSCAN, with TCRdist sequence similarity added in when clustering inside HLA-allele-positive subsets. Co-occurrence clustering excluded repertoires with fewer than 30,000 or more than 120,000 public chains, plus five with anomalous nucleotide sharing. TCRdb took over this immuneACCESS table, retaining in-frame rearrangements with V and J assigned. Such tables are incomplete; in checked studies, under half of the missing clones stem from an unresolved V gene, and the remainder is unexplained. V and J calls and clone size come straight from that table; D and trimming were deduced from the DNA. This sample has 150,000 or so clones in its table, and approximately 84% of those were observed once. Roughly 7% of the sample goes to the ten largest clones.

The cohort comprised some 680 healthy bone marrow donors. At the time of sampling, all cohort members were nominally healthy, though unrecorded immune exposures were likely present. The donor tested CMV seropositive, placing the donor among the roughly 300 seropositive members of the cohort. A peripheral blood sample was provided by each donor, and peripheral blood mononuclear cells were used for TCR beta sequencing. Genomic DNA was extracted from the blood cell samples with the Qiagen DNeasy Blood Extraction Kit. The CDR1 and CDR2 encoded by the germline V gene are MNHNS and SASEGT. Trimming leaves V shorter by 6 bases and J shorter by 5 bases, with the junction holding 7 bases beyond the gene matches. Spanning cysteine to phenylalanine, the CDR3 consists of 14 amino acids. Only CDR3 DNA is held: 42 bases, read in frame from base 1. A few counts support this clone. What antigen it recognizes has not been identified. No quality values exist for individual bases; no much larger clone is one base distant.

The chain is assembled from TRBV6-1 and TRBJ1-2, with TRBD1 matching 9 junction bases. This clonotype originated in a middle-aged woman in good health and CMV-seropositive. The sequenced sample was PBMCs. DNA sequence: TGTGCCAGCAGCGCCGGGACAGGGACGTATGGCTACACCTTC. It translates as CASSAGTGTYGYTF.